Each of the 2 T cell receptor beta chains below was sequenced from the same sample in a study of PD-L1 blockade in urothelial cancer (dated by TCRdb to about 2017). Sample time point, as interpreted from the label and publication: pretreatment peripheral blood. Library prep was done by the immunoSEQ multiplex PCR assay. TCRdb's version of the immuneACCESS table is confined to in-frame rearrangements and falls short of the full clone set. An unresolved V gene accounts for under half of the shortfall where checked; the remainder is of unknown origin. A total of some 87,000 clones appear in this sample, roughly 84% of them only once. Roughly 2% of the sample is in the top ten clones. Sequences were derived from PBMCs, sampled around atezolizumab (anti-PD-L1) treatment. Every receptor here comes from a man aged 60 to 75 with urothelial cancer.

The chain couples TRBV7-9 to TRBJ2-7, with TRBD2 identical over 7 bases. The CDR3 totals 15 residues. Germline CDR1 SEHNR, CDR2 FQNEAQ (reference sequence). Losses at the gene ends were 3 bases for V and 1 base for J; bases not matched to a gene: 6. In nucleotides, the CDR3 is TGTGCCAGCAGCTTTGAAGGACTAGGATCCTACGAGCAGTACTTC. Translation: CASSFEGLGSYEQYF.

V is TRBV6-5 and J is TRBJ1-5, with D possibly TRBD1 on 6 matching bases. CDR1 and CDR2 from the germline V gene are MNHEY and SVGAGI. V lost 6 bases to trimming and J lost 1 base, with 13 bases between them. The CDR3 extends over 15 amino acids. CDR3 DNA: TGTGCCAGCAGATCTACAGGGCTGAGCAATCAGCCCCAGCATTTT. Translation: CASRSTGLSNQPQHF.